Presented here are 3 T cell receptor beta chains from one specimen sequenced in a study of control samples from healthy donors and cancer patients. Only in-frame clones appear in the TCRdb table, and some are missing; sequencing was by immunoSEQ multiplex PCR. The table lists approximately 150,000 clones, under 95% of them singletons. Sequencing input: blood. The source of these receptors is a woman aged 18-29 years in good health.

Here the CDR3 reads CASRTTGGSVETQYF. For the CDR3, the DNA is TGTGCCAGCAGAACAACCGGGGGGTCTGTGGAGACCCAGTACTTC. The rearrangement links TRBV6-5 to TRBJ2-5; TRBD2 aligns across 7 bases. Germline values: CDR1 MNHEY, CDR2 SVGAGI. Losses at the gene ends were 6 bases for V and 5 bases for J; bases not matched to a gene: 12. This CDR3 has 15 residues.

V usage is TRBV19 and J usage is TRBJ1-2, with a possible D match to TRBD1 (5 bases). Per germline, CDR1 LNHDA and CDR2 SQIVND (reference sequence). The CDR3 is 14 amino acids. V dropped 7 bases and J dropped 8 bases, with 20 bases sitting between them. CDR3 sequence (DNA): TGTGCCAGTAACCCCGACAGATCGAAGGGCGGCTACACCTTC. Its translation: CASNPDRSKGGYTF. Based on the CDR3 plus reference TRBV19 and TRBJ1-2, the full variable domain is DGGITQSPKYLFRKEGQNVTLSCEQNLNHDAMYWYRQDPGQGLRLIYYSQIVNDFQKGDIAEGYSVSREKKESFPLTVTSAQKNPTAFYLCASNPDRSKGGYTFGSGTRLTVV.

This chain links TRBV27 with TRBJ1-2; D may be TRBD1 (5 bases). Germline CDR1 is MNHEY and CDR2 is SMNVEV (reference sequence). Deletions cut 5 bases from V and 4 bases from J, with 14 bases between. The CDR3 runs 14 residues. The CDR3 bases are TGTGCCAGCAGTCGGGGCCCGAGAGGCTATGGCTACACCTTC. It is translated as CASSRGPRGYGYTF.